This T cell receptor beta chain came from a study of blood T cell repertoires in COVID-19. Turning to the study itself: The United States, Italy and Spain were the sources of the acute and convalescent COVID-19 samples. T cells, B-cell-depleted T cells, or PBMCs provided the cDNA or gDNA that served as material.

Looked up from germline, CDR1 is SEHNR and CDR2 is FQNEAQ (reference sequence). V dropped 0 bases and J dropped 4 bases, with 6 bases sitting between them. The CDR3 runs 14 residues. Libraries were prepared by immunoSEQ multiplex PCR; TCRdb keeps only in-frame clonotypes and omits some of them. The sample has 150,000 to 200,000 clones, 86% seen once; the top ten hold 3% to 4%. Sequenced material: peripheral blood. This TCR derives from an older man with acute or convalescent COVID-19. This chain uses TRBV7-9 with TRBJ1-4, with D unclear. The CDR3 region is CASSLASGNEKLFF. CDR3 DNA sequence: TGTGCCAGCAGCTTAGCATCGGGTAATGAAAAACTGTTTTTT. The full variable domain, its missing parts supplied by reference TRBV7-9 and TRBJ1-4, is DTGVSQNPRHKITKRGQNVTFRCDPISEHNRLYWYRQTLGQGPEFLTYFQNEAQLEKSRLLSDRFSAERPKGSFSTLEIQRTEQGDSAMYLCASSLASGNEKLFFGSGTQLSVL.